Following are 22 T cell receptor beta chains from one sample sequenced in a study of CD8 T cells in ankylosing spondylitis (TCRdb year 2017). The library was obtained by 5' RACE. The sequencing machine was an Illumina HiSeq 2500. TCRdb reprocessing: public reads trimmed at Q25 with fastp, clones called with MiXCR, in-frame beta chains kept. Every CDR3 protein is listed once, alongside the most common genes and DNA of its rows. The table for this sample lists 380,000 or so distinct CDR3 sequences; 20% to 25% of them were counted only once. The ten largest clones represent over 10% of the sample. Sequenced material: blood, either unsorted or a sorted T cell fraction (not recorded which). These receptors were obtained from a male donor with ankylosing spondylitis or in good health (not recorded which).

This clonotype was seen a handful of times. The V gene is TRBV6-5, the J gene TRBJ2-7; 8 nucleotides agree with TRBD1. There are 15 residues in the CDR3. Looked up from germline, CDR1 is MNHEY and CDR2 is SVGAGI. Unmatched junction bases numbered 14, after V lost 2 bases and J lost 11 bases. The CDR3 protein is CASSYVRQGAHSEYF. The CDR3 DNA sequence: TGTGCCAGCAGTTACGTTCGGCAGGGGGCCCATTCGGAGTACTTC.

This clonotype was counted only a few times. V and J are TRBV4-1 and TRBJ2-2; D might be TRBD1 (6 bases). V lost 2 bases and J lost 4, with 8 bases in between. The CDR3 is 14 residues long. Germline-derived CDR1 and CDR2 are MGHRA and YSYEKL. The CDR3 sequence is CASSQQGITGELFF. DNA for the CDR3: TGCGCCAGCAGCCAACAGGGGATCACCGGGGAGCTGTTTTTT.

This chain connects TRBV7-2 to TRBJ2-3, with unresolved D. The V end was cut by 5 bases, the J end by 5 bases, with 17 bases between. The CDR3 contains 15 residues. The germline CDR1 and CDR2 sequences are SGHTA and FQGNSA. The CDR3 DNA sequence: TGTGCCAGCAGCACCCACCCGTTTCGGCGAGATACGCAGTATTTT. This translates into CASSTHPFRRDTQYF.

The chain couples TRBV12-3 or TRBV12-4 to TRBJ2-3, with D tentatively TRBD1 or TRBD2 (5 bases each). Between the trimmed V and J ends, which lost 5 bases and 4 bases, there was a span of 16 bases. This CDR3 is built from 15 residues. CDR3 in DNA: TGTGCCAGCAGTCCAGGGAGTCAAACGTCAGATACGCAGTATTTT. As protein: CASSPGSQTSDTQYF.

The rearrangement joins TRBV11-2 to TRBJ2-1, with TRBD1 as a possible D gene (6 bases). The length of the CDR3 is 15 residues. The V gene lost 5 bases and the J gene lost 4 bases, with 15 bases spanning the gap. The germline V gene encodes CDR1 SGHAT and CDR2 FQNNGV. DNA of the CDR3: TGTGCCAGCAGCGGATACAGGGCTATTTACAATGAGCAGTTCTTC. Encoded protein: CASSGYRAIYNEQFF. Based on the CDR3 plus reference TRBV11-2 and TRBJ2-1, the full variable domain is EAGVAQSPRYKIIEKRQSVAFWCNPISGHATLYWYQQILGQGPKLLIQFQNNGVVDDSQLPKDRFSAERLKGVDSTLKIQPAKLEDSAVYLCASSGYRAIYNEQFFGPGTRLTVL.

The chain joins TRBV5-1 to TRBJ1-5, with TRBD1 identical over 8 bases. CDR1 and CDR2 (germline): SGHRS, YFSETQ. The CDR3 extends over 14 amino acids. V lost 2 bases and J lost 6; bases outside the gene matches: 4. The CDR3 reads CASSFLQGGQPQHF. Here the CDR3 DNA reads TGCGCCAGCAGCTTCTTACAGGGGGGTCAGCCCCAGCATTTT.

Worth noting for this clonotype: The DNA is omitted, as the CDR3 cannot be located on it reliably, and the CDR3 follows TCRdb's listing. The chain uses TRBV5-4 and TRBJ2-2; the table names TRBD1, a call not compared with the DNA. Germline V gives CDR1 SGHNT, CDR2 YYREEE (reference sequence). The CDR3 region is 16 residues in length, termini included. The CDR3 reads CASSLGTTGAGELFFF.

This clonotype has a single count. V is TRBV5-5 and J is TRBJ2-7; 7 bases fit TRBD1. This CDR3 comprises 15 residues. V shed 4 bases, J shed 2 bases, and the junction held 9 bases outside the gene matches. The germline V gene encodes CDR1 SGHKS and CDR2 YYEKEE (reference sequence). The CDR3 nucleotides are TGTGCCAGCAGCAAAACAGGGGAATCGCCCTACGAGCAGTACTTC. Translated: CASSKTGESPYEQYF.

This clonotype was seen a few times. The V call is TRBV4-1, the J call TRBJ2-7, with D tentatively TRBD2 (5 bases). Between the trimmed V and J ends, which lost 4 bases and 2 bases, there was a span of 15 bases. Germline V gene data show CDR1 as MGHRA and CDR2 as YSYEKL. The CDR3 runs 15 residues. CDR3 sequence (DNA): TGCGCCAGCAGCCGCGCCACGGAGGATGCCTACGAGCAGTACTTC. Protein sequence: CASSRATEDAYEQYF.

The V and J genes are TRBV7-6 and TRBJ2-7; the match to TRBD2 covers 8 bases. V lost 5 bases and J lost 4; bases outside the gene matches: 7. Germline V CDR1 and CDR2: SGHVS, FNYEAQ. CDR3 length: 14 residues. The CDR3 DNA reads TGTGCCAGCAGCCCCCGGACTAGCCCGTACGAGCAGTACTTC. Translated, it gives CASSPRTSPYEQYF.

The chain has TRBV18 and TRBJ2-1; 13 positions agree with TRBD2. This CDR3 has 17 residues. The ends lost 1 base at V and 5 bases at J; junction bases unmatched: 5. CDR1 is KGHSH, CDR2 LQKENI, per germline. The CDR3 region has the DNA TGTGCCAGCTCACCACGACTAGCGGGGGGCTACAACAATGAGCAGTTCTTC. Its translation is CASSPRLAGGYNNEQFF. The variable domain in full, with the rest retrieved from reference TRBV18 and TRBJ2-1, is NAGVMQNPRHLVRRRGQEARLRCSPMKGHSHVYWYRQLPEEGLKFMVYLQKENIIDESGMPKERFSAEFPKEGPSILRIQQVVRGDSAAYFCASSPRLAGGYNNEQFFGPGTRLTVL.

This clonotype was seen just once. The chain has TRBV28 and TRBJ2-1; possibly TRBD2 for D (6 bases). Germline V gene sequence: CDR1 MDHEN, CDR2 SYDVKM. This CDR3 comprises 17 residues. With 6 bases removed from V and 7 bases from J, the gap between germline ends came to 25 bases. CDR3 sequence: CASSQENRDSTRNEQFF. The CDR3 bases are TGTGCCAGCAGCCAAGAGAACCGGGACTCAACACGGAATGAGCAGTTCTTC.

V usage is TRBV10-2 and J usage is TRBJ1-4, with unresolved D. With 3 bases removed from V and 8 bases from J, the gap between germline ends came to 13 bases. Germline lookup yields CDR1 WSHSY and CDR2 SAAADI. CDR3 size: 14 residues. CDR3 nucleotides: TGCGCCAGCAGTGATGTAGAGCTGGAAGAAAAACTGTTTTTT. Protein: CASSDVELEEKLFF.

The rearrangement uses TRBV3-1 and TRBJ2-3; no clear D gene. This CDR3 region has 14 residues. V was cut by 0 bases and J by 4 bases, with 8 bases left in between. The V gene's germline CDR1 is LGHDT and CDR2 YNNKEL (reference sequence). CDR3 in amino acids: CASSQDIWADTQYF. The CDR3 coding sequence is TGTGCCAGCAGCCAAGATATTTGGGCAGATACGCAGTATTTT.

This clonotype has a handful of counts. CDR3 bases: TGTGCCAGCTCACCGGATGACAGGGCGGGTAATGAGCAGTTCTTC. Translation: CASSPDDRAGNEQFF. The chain couples TRBV18 to TRBJ2-1; 7 nucleotides match TRBD1. The CDR3 runs to 15 residues. Trimming removed 3 bases from V and 7 bases from J; junction bases left unmatched: 9. Germline V CDR1 and CDR2: KGHSH, LQKENI.

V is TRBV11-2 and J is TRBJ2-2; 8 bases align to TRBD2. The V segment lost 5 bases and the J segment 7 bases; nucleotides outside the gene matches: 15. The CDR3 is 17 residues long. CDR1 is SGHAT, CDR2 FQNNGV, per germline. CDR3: CASSAKTSDPGRGELFF. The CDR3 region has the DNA TGTGCCAGCAGCGCGAAGACTAGCGACCCCGGCCGCGGGGAGCTGTTTTTT.

In DNA form, the CDR3 reads TGCAGTGCTGCCCCCGTGGGGACAGGGACCTACGAGCAGTACTTC. This codes for CSAAPVGTGTYEQYF. The chain recombines TRBV20-1 with TRBJ2-7, with 9 bases that match TRBD1. Germline CDR1 is DFQATT and CDR2 is SNEGSKA (reference sequence). Trimming cost V 5 bases and J 2 bases; bases outside gene matches: 10. CDR3 length: 15 amino acids.

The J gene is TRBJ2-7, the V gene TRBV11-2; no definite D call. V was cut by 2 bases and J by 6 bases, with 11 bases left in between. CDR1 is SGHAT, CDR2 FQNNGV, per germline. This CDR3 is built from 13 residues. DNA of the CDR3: TGTGCCAGCAGCTTAATTCCGGCGGCCGAGCAGTACTTC. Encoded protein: CASSLIPAAEQYF.

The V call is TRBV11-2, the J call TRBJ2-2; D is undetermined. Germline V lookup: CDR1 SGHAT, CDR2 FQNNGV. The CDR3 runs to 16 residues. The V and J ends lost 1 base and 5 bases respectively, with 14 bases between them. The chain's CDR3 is CASSLVGITETGELFF. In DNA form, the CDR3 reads TGTGCCAGCAGCTTAGTAGGGATTACAGAAACCGGGGAGCTGTTTTTT.

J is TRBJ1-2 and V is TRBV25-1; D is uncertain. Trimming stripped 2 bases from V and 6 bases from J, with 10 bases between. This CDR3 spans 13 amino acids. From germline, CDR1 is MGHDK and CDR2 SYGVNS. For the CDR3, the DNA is TGTGCCAGCAGTGAAGGTCCTTCGGATGGCTACACCTTC. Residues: CASSEGPSDGYTF.

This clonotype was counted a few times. DNA of the CDR3: TGTGCCAGCAGCACCACGGGGGACAGGCCCTTCTACGAGCAGTACTTC. It codes for CASSTTGDRPFYEQYF. This rearrangement joins TRBV12-3 or TRBV12-4 to TRBJ2-7, with TRBD1 identical over 8 bases. V lost 6 bases to trimming and J lost 3 bases; unmatched junction nucleotides: 13. This CDR3 spans 16 amino acids.

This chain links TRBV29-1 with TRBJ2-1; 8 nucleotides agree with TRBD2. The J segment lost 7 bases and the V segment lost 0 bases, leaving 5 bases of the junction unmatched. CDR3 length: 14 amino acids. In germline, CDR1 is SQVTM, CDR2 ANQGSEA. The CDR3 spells CSVEDGVAGNEQFF. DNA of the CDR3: TGCAGCGTTGAAGATGGGGTAGCGGGGAATGAGCAGTTCTTC.